Included here is one TCR beta chain sequence, with context. The data belong to a study of CD8+ T cells in alopecia areata. Following RNA extraction, reverse transcription yielded cDNA that acted as the sequencing template. Generated by immunoSEQ multiplex PCR, the TCRdb table keeps only in-frame clones and is missing some. The sample records 120,000 or so clones, roughly 50% being singletons. Material for sequencing was NKG2D-low CD8+ T cells sorted from blood. The clonotype was recovered from a human donor with alopecia areata.

The CDR3: CAWSWGTALMNTEAFF. The DNA of the CDR3 is TGTGCCTGGAGTTGGGGAACAGCCCTCATGAACACTGAAGCTTTCTTT. This sequence joins TRBV30 and TRBJ1-1; D is undetermined. The CDR3 is made up of 16 amino acids. V was cut by 2 bases and J by 0 bases, with 16 bases left in between. Germline V gene sequence: CDR1 GTSNPN, CDR2 SVGIG (reference sequence).